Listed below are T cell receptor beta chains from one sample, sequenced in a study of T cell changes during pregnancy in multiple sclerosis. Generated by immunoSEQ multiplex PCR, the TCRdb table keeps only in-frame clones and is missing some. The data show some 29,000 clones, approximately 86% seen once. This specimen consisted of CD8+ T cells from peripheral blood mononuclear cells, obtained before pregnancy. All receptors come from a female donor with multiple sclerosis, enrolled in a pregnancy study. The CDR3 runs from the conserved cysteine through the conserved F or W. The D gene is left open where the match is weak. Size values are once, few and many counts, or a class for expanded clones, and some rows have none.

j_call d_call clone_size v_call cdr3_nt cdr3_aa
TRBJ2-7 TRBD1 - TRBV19 TGTGCCAGTAGGCGGACAGGGGACGACGAGCAGTACTTC CASRRTGDDEQYF
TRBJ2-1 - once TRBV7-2 TGTGCCAGCAGCTTAGCCTTTGGGGGGGGGCGGAATGAGCAGTTCTTC CASSLAFGGGRNEQFF
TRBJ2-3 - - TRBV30 TGTGCCTGGAGTGAAGCGTCTAGCACAGATACGCAGTATTTT CAWSEASSTDTQYF
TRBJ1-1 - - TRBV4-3 TGCGCCAGCAGCCAAAGGTGGGCAGTGGGTGAAGCTTTCTTT CASSQRWAVGEAFF
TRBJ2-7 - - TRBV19 TGTGCCAGTAGTATCGGCGGGGACTCCTACGAGCAGTACTTC CASSIGGDSYEQYF
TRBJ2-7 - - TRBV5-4 TGTGCCAGCAGCTTGCGGGGTTACGAGCAGTACTTC CASSLRGYEQYF
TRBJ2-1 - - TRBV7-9 TGTGCCAGCAGCCAGACTATATCCTACAATGAGCAGTTCTTC CASSQTISYNEQFF
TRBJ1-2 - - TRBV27 TGTGCCAGCAGGACTCGACAGGAGGCCTATGGCTACACCTTC CASRTRQEAYGYTF
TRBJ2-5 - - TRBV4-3 TGCGCCAGCAGCCAAGATTCGGGAACACAAGAGACCCAGTACTTC CASSQDSGTQETQYF
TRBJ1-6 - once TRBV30 TGTGCCTGGAGCGCCGTCGGGTCCTATAATTCACCCCTCCACTTT CAWSAVGSYNSPLHF
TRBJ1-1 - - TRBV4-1 TGCGCCGGCGCAACGGGGACTGAAGCTTTCTTT CAGATGTEAFF
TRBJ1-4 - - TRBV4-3 TGCGCCAGCAGCCAAGATCTAGGGAAGGGAGCTAAGGAAAAACTGTTTTTT CASSQDLGKGAKEKLFF
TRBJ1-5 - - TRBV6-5 TGTGCCAGCAGTTACGAGGTTTATAGCAATCAGCCCCAGCATTTT CASSYEVYSNQPQHF
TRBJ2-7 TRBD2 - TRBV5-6 TGTGCCAGCAGCTATGGCGGGGGAGAGCAGTACTTC CASSYGGGEQYF
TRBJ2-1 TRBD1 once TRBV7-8 TGTGCCAGCAGCTGGACAGGGGGCGTTGAGCAGTTCTTC CASSWTGGVEQFF
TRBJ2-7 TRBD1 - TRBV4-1 TGCGCCAGCAGCCAAGGGACAGGGGAGAACGAGCAGTACTTC CASSQGTGENEQYF
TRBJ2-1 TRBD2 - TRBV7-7 TGTGCCAGCAGCTTCGGGACTAGCGGGGACTATGAGCAGTTCTTC CASSFGTSGDYEQFF